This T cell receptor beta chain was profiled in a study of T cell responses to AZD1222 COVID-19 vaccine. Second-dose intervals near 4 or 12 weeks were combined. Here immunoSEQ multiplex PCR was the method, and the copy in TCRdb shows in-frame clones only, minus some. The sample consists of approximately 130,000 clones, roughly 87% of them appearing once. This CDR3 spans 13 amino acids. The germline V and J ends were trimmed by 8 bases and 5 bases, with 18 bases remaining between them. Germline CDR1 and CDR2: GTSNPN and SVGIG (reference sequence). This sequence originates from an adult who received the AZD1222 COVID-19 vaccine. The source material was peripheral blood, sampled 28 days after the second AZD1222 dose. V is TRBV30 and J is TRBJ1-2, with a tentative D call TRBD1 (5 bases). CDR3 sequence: CARGSGTAYGYTF. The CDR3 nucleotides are TGTGCCCGCGGCTCCGGGACCGCGTATGGCTACACCTTC. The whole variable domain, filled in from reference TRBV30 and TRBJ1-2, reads SQTIHQWPATLVQPVGSPLSLECTVEGTSNPNLYWYRQAAGRGLQLLFYSVGIGQISSEVPQNLSASRPQDRQFILSSKKLLLSDSGFYLCARGSGTAYGYTFGSGTRLTVV.